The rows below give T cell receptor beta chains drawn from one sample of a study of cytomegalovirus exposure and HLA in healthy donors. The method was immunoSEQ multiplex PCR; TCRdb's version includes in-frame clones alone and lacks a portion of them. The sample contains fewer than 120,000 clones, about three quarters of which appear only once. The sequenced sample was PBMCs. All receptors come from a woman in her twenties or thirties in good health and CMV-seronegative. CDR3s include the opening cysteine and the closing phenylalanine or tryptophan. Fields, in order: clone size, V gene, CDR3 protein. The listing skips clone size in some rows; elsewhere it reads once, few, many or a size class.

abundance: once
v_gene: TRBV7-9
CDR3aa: CASSLGGNTIYF

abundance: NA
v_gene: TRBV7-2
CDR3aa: CASSYSRQGANEQFF

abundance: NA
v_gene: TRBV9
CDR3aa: CASSAGGIYEQYF

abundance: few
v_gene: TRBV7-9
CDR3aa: CASSTSTGYNEQFF

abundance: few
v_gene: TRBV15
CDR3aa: CATGTGEETQYF

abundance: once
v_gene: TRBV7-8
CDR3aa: CASSYHRSPNYGYTF

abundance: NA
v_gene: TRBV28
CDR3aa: CASRDSFSYEQYF

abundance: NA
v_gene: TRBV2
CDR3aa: CAREPGTPNYGYTF

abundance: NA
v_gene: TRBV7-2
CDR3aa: CASSSEGQPYEQYF

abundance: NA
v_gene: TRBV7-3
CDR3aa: CASSSGQPNTEAFF

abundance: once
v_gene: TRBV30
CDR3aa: CAWSSDSSPSEKLFF

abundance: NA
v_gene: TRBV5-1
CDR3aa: CASSLDRDNSPLHF

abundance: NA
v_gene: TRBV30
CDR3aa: CAWSVGGRPEAFF

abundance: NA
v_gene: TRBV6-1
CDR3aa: CASSSGTSGVNEQFF

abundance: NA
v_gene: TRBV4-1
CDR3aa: CASSQIGGSKTGELFF

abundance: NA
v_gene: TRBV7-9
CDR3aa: CASSPQGNQPQHF

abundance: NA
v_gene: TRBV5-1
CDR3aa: CASSPWTAMNTEAFF

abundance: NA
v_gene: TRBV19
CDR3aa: CASSTKYNRDTYF

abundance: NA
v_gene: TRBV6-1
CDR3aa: CASSEPAENYGYTF

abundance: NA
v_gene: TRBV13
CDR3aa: CASSYTGDGYTF

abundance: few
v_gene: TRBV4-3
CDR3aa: CASSQRRDRVYEKLFF

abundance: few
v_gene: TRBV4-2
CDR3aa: CASSQDFRVAGAETQYF

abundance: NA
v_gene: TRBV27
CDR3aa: CASSLRGGYEQYF

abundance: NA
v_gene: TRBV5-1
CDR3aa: CASSLAGQGRSPLHF

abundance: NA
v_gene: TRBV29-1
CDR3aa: CSVRTGSHEQYF

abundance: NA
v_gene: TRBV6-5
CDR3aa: CASSYSTGTTAEAFF

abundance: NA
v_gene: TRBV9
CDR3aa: CASSPIQGEAFF

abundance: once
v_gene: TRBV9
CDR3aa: CASSSNSLITGELFF

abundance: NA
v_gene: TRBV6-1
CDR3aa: CASSRGQIQETQYF

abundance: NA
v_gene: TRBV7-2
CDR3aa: CASSLSRVSTEAFF

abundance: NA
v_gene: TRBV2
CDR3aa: CASNYQETQYF

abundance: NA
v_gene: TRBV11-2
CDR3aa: CASSTGVNTEAFF

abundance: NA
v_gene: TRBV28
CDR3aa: CASSTNYRGAEAFF

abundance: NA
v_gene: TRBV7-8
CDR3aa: CASSPVMNELYGYTF

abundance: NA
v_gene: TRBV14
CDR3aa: CASADRKSKYNEQFF

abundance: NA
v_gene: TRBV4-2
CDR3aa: CASSQARWGDTGELFF

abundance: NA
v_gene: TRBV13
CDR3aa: CASSLEAGDNEQFF

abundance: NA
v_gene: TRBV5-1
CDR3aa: CASSTDSYGYTF

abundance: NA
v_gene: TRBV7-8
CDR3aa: CASSLSGTYEQYF

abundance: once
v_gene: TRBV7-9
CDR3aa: CASSLGAGAEAFF

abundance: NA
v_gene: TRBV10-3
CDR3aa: CAISDGGGAFDTQYF

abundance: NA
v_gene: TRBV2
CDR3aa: CASSPTSGSSYNEQFF